Listed below are T cell receptor beta chains from one sample, sequenced in a study of neurological immune-mediated disorders. TCRdb redid the calling of the 5' RACE reads with MiXCR, one entry per CDR3 protein. The profile shows over 55,000 distinct CDR3 sequences, about 2.5% of them singletons. Sequencing used PBMCs. The receptors come from a man in his fifties or sixties with multiple sclerosis. Each CDR3 is given with its conserved first and last residue. The D gene is left open where the match is weak. Expanded clones get a size class; other rows say once, few or many, or leave the size out.

D: NA; size: many; J: TRBJ2-5; V: TRBV3-1; DNA: TGTGCCAGCAGCCAAGAAAATCCGGGGGGCTCCCAAGAGACCCAGTACTTC; CDR3: CASSQENPGGSQETQYF
D: NA; size: many; J: TRBJ2-5; V: TRBV15; DNA: TGTGCCACCAGCAGAGAGGGAGCTAGATCAGAGACCCAGTACTTC; CDR3: CATSREGARSETQYF
D: TRBD1; size: NA; J: TRBJ1-2; V: TRBV18; DNA: TGTGCCAGCTCACCCAACAGGGGAAATGGCTACACCTTC; CDR3: CASSPNRGNGYTF
D: NA; size: many; J: TRBJ1-6; V: TRBV15; DNA: TGTGCCACCAGCACTAACAGGCCCTCCTATAATTCACCCCTCCACTTT; CDR3: CATSTNRPSYNSPLHF
D: TRBD2; size: many; J: TRBJ2-3; V: TRBV15; DNA: TGTGCCACCAGCAGAAGCGGGCGGGGGGGCACAGATACGCAGTATTTT; CDR3: CATSRSGRGGTDTQYF
D: NA; size: many; J: TRBJ2-1; V: TRBV28; DNA: TGTGCCAGCAGTGTCTCAGGGGGGTTAGGCAGTCTAACGGACAATGAGCAGTTCTTC; CDR3: CASSVSGGLGSLTDNEQFF
D: NA; size: many; J: TRBJ2-2; V: TRBV7-9; DNA: TGTGCCAGCAGCTTAGAGGCAGGGCCCGGGGAGCTGTTTTTT; CDR3: CASSLEAGPGELFF
D: NA; size: many; J: TRBJ2-2; V: TRBV6-5; DNA: TGTGCCAGCAGAACGTCGGGTTTGACCGGGGAGCTGTTTTTT; CDR3: CASRTSGLTGELFF
D: NA; size: many; J: TRBJ2-7; V: TRBV6-6; DNA: TGTGCCAGCAGTTCCCAGAGGGGAGAGCAGTACTTC; CDR3: CASSSQRGEQYF
D: NA; size: many; J: TRBJ1-6; V: TRBV5-1; DNA: TGCGCCAGCAGCGATGGACAGTATAATTCACCCCTCCACTTT; CDR3: CASSDGQYNSPLHF
D: NA; size: many; J: TRBJ1-1; V: TRBV12-3/TRBV12-4; DNA: TGTGCCAGCAGTGGACACCAGGCCACTGAAGCTTTCTTT; CDR3: CASSGHQATEAFF
D: NA; size: many; J: TRBJ2-1; V: TRBV20-1; DNA: TGCAGTGCTGAGGGGGGCCATGAGCAGTTCTTC; CDR3: CSAEGGHEQFF
D: NA; size: many; J: TRBJ1-2; V: TRBV5-1; DNA: TGCGCCAGCAGCTTGGCGGGACCACGGACGGATGGCTACACCTTC; CDR3: CASSLAGPRTDGYTF
D: NA; size: many; J: TRBJ1-2; V: TRBV20-1; DNA: TGCAGTGCCCGTAACAGGGAGGGTTTTGGCTACACCTTC; CDR3: CSARNREGFGYTF
D: TRBD2; size: many; J: TRBJ2-5; V: TRBV4-3; DNA: TGCGCCAGCAGCCAAGTCGGAACTAGCGGGGGCCAAGAGACCCAGTACTTC; CDR3: CASSQVGTSGGQETQYF
D: TRBD1; size: many; J: TRBJ2-7; V: TRBV29-1; DNA: TGCAGCGTTGAAGTGGGGACAGCCACCTACGAGCAGTACTTC; CDR3: CSVEVGTATYEQYF
D: NA; size: many; J: TRBJ1-3; V: TRBV3-1; DNA: TGTGCCAGCAGCCCCCAGAGGGTTCCTGGAAACACCATATATTTT; CDR3: CASSPQRVPGNTIYF
D: TRBD1; size: many; J: TRBJ2-5; V: TRBV5-1; DNA: TGCGCCAGCAGCTTGGTGGCCGGGACAGTCCAAGAGACCCAGTACTTC; CDR3: CASSLVAGTVQETQYF
D: NA; size: many; J: TRBJ2-5; V: TRBV29-1; DNA: TGCAGCGCCGTTGAGTACCAAGAGACCCAGTACTTC; CDR3: CSAVEYQETQYF
D: NA; size: many; J: TRBJ1-3; V: TRBV6-5; DNA: TGTGCCAGCAGTTACGTTCCGGGCCGCTCTGGAAACACCATATATTTT; CDR3: CASSYVPGRSGNTIYF
D: TRBD1; size: many; J: TRBJ1-4; V: TRBV5-1; DNA: TGCGCCAGCAGCGGACAGGGGATGGAAGCTAATGAAAAACTGTTTTTT; CDR3: CASSGQGMEANEKLFF
D: NA; size: many; J: TRBJ2-1; V: TRBV6-2/TRBV6-3; DNA: TGTGCCAGCAGCTCGGGAAGGGACTTAGTGGGGCACAATGAGCAGTTCTTC; CDR3: CASSSGRDLVGHNEQFF
D: NA; size: many; J: TRBJ1-2; V: TRBV6-2/TRBV6-3; DNA: TGTGCCAGCAGTCTACGGACAGAACCCCGCTATGGCTACACCTTC; CDR3: CASSLRTEPRYGYTF
D: NA; size: many; J: TRBJ1-1; V: TRBV12-3/TRBV12-4; DNA: TGTGCCAGCAGTTTCGGACCCGGGACTCTCACGGGAGCTTTCTTT; CDR3: CASSFGPGTLTGAFF
D: NA; size: many; J: TRBJ1-1; V: TRBV15; DNA: TGTGCCACCAGCAAGACTGCTGATCGGGACCTTCACGCTTTCTTT; CDR3: CATSKTADRDLHAFF
D: NA; size: few; J: TRBJ1-1; V: TRBV29-1; DNA: TGCAGCGTTGCGGGACTCATGAACACTGAAGCTTTCTTT; CDR3: CSVAGLMNTEAFF
D: TRBD1; size: many; J: TRBJ1-3; V: TRBV3-1; DNA: TGTGCCAGCAGCCATTTTGGGACAGGGCAAGTTGGAAACACCATATATTTT; CDR3: CASSHFGTGQVGNTIYF
D: NA; size: many; J: TRBJ2-2; V: TRBV12-3/TRBV12-4; DNA: TGTGCCAGCAGTTTGAACAGGGTCTCAGGGGAGCTGTTTTTT; CDR3: CASSLNRVSGELFF
D: NA; size: many; J: TRBJ1-5; V: TRBV6-5; DNA: TGTGCCAGCAGTTACGGTCCCAGTCCCAATCAGCCCCAGCATTTT; CDR3: CASSYGPSPNQPQHF
D: NA; size: many; J: TRBJ2-1; V: TRBV7-2; DNA: TGTGCCAGCACCGCAGGGGGGGGTAGTGAGCAGTTCTTC; CDR3: CASTAGGGSEQFF
D: NA; size: many; J: TRBJ2-1; V: TRBV7-9; DNA: TGTGCCAGCAGCCCCCCCGGGGGCGTTGAGGTTGAGCAGTTCTTC; CDR3: CASSPPGGVEVEQFF
D: TRBD2; size: many; J: TRBJ2-2; V: TRBV7-2; DNA: TGTGCCAGCAGCTCGGCAGCGGGGGGGCGGACCGGGGAGCTGTTTTTT; CDR3: CASSSAAGGRTGELFF
D: NA; size: many; J: TRBJ1-1; V: TRBV5-1; DNA: TGCGCCAGCAGCTTGAAAAGTCCCACTGAAGCTTTCTTT; CDR3: CASSLKSPTEAFF
D: TRBD1; size: many; J: TRBJ2-7; V: TRBV7-2; DNA: TGTGCCAGCACCCCGGGACAGGGATACGACGAGCAGTACTTC; CDR3: CASTPGQGYDEQYF
D: NA; size: many; J: TRBJ1-6; V: TRBV27; DNA: TGTGCCAGCAGCTCCGTGGAGGGGAGCTCCTATAATTCACCCCTCCACTTT; CDR3: CASSSVEGSSYNSPLHF
D: TRBD2; size: many; J: TRBJ2-1; V: TRBV5-1; DNA: TGCGCCAGCAGCTACCTAGCGGGGGGTAGTGAGCAGTTCTTC; CDR3: CASSYLAGGSEQFF
D: NA; size: many; J: TRBJ1-6; V: TRBV10-3; DNA: TGTGCCATCAGGGATATGACGGTTAATAATTCACCCCTCCACTTT; CDR3: CAIRDMTVNNSPLHF
D: NA; size: many; J: TRBJ1-1; V: TRBV7-8; DNA: TGTGCCAGCAGCTTAGGCAGGGGTGTCACTGAAGCTTTCTTT; CDR3: CASSLGRGVTEAFF
D: NA; size: many; J: TRBJ1-5; V: TRBV7-2; DNA: TGTGCCAGCAGCTTAGTCTTGGGAGACTCGGGGAATCAGCCCCAGCATTTT; CDR3: CASSLVLGDSGNQPQHF
D: TRBD1; size: many; J: TRBJ1-2; V: TRBV7-2; DNA: TGTGCCAGCAGTCCATCATCCCCCGGGACAGGCAATGGCTACACCTTC; CDR3: CASSPSSPGTGNGYTF
D: NA; size: many; J: TRBJ1-1; V: TRBV6-2/TRBV6-3; DNA: TGTGCCAGCAGTTATGGATCCAGCATGAACACTGAAGCTTTCTTT; CDR3: CASSYGSSMNTEAFF
D: NA; size: many; J: TRBJ2-5; V: TRBV20-1; DNA: TGCAGTGCCTCCCTAAGGGGGGGGCTTGGGGGAGAGACCCAGTACTTC; CDR3: CSASLRGGLGGETQYF
D: NA; size: many; J: TRBJ2-1; V: TRBV20-1; DNA: TGCAGTGCTAGAAGGGGGGCGGGGGCCGACAATGAGCAGTTCTTC; CDR3: CSARRGAGADNEQFF
D: NA; size: many; J: TRBJ1-1; V: TRBV7-9; DNA: TGTGCCAGCAGCCCCGCTCTGGGGCTGAACACTGAAGCTTTCTTT; CDR3: CASSPALGLNTEAFF
D: NA; size: many; J: TRBJ2-5; V: TRBV12-3/TRBV12-4; DNA: TGTGCCAGCAGTTTAAGTCCAACTTTCCAAGAGACCCAGTACTTC; CDR3: CASSLSPTFQETQYF